This T cell receptor beta chain was observed in a study of T cells in Graves' hyperthyroidism and ophthalmopathy (dated by TCRdb to the late 2010s). Context from the whole study: Peripheral blood was collected at initial diagnosis, before any treatment. In addition, the study compared T-cell repertoires in thyroid tissue and in blood from about 6 Graves' hyperthyroidism patients. Following sampling, methimazole starting at 30 mg daily was given to hyperthyroidism patients, and high-dose intravenous methylprednisolone was given to ophthalmopathy patients. To identify distinguishing TCR V-J signatures, a discovery cohort of 100 or so patients was used, comprising 43 with Graves' ophthalmopathy and some 60 with stable Graves' hyperthyroidism. According to the paper, TCR Vbeta CDR3 sequencing was carried out on roughly 130 peripheral blood samples, which came from fewer than 50 ophthalmopathy, about 75 hyperthyroidism and some 17 progressor patients. The roughly 91 discovery patients were randomly divided into training and test sets at a 7:3 ratio. Prospective prediction of ophthalmopathy was tested in an independent validation cohort of 18 to 20 hyperthyroidism patients and 15 to 17 patients who later progressed to ophthalmopathy. Results the study describes overall, beyond this receptor: During validation, the model predicted progression to ophthalmopathy a median of roughly six months ahead of onset, with around 70% sensitivity and 72% to 80% specificity. A 13 V-J signature model separated ophthalmopathy from stable hyperthyroidism, with approximately 87% sensitivity and around 84% specificity in cross-validation and 80%/75% in testing. Most expanded thyroid clonotypes (frequency above 0.001) were also detected in blood, a finding suggesting that blood repertoires may reflect thyroid immune responses. No statistical method was used to fix the sample size in advance, and group allocation was not hidden from the investigators.

This clonotype was recorded at least ten times. Its antigen is unknown. The input lacks base qualities; no much larger clone sits a single base away. The junction carries 10 bases between V and J, which are trimmed by 7 bases and 4 bases respectively. Sequences GTSNPN (CDR1) and SVGIG (CDR2) are obtained from the germline V gene (reference sequence). The CDR3 runs 11 amino acids, cysteine and phenylalanine included. Just CDR3 DNA is preserved here, 33 bases in frame from base 1. Amplification of TCR beta CDR3 regions was carried out from RNA transcripts. For the first round of RT-PCR on the TCR CDR3, the HTBI primer set was used together with the Qiagen OneStep RT-PCR kit. A second multiplex PCR round built the libraries, followed by size selection and purification. Libraries were sequenced paired-end with 100 bp reads on an Illumina HiSeq2000. In the original analysis: Raw data were processed with SOAPnuke, discarding reads with adapters, uncalled bases, mean Phred below 15, or no exact constant-primer or identifier match. COPE v1.2.5 was used to merge high-quality paired reads, and clonotypes were defined as unique nucleotide sequences. Clonotypes were aligned to IMGT TRBV, TRBD and TRBJ reference segments using MiTCR v1.1. The analysis included only V-J combinations with a frequency above 0.0001, which together covered roughly 99% of the repertoires. A TCS score was defined as the ratio between F50 (clonal expansion) and ExV (chaos), using BLOSUM62-based TCRdist between CDR3 peptides within each V-J. Welch's t-statistics and random forest reduced around 520 V-J features to 13, which were used in a naive Bayes classifier (R e1071). TCRdb's own reprocessing of the public reads used fastp at Q25 and MiXCR and kept productive beta chains. Entries that share a CDR3 protein sequence are merged under the most common genes and DNA. The V and J calls and clone size are TCRdb's, not the authors'. Within this sample are fewer than 750,000 distinct CDR3 sequences, with 13% to 15% of them counted one time only. The ten largest account for under 15% of the sample.

Ophthalmopathy patients had moderately to severely active disease, with a Clinical Activity Score of 3 or more, a NOSPECS grade of 4 or more, and a disease duration of less than 3 months. Any patient with an uncontrolled infection, another autoimmune disease, pregnancy or lactation was excluded. Diagnoses relied on clinical symptoms, serum thyroxine and TRAb, thyroid ultrasound and orbital computed tomography. PBMCs were isolated from about 10 ml of fresh peripheral blood by Ficoll-Paque density gradient centrifugation. Trizol reagent was used to extract total RNA, and RNA quality was then checked on an Agilent 2100 Bioanalyzer.

This chain joins TRBV30 to TRBJ1-2, with a weak D call of TRBD1 (5 bases match). Sample: blood. This sequence originates from a woman in her forties or fifties with Graves' ophthalmopathy. The CDR3 here reads CALGPGYGYTF. The sequenced DNA: TGTGCCTTGGGACCAGGCTATGGCTACACCTTC.